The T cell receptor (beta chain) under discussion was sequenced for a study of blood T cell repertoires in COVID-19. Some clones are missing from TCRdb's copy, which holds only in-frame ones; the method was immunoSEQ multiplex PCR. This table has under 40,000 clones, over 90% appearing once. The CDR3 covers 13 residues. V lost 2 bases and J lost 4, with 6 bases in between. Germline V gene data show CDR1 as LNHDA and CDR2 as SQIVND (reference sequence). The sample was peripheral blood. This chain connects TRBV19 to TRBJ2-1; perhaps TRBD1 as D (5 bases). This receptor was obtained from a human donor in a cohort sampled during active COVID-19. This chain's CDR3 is CASSIRQYNEQFF. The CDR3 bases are TGTGCCAGTAGTATAAGACAGTACAATGAGCAGTTCTTC.